This T cell receptor (beta chain) comes out of a study of blood T cells in healthy people across ages. Study context: There was about one barcoded beta molecule captured by template switching per two T cells. Study-level points and caveats: TCR beta diversity, measured per million T cells, fell in a roughly linear way with age.

Comment on this clonotype: Its matching antigen is unknown.

Through a sample-barcoded 5' primer and a J-beta primer mix, a second PCR was run for about 6 to 12 cycles. The template-switch adaptor was a 5' adaptor with 12 random nucleotides. It tagged each cDNA molecule. TCRdb reprocessed the 5' RACE reads via MiXCR and lists one record per CDR3 protein. The table shows approximately 600,000 distinct CDR3 sequences, with roughly 58% occurring only once. The germline V gene has CDR1 SGHTA and CDR2 FQGNSA. This CDR3 has 19 amino acids. The junction had 15 bases not matched to a gene; V was cut back by 3 bases and J by 4 bases. This sequence joins TRBV7-2 and TRBJ2-1, with 10 bases lining up with TRBD1. The clonotype was recovered from a man in his 60s in good health. The material sequenced was blood. The CDR3 reads CASSLSPLETGGRYNEQFF. The DNA for the CDR3 is TGTGCCAGCAGCTTGTCCCCCTTAGAGACAGGGGGCCGATACAATGAGCAGTTCTTC.